This entry concerns a single TCR beta chain. The assay was immunoSEQ multiplex PCR, and TCRdb's table has in-frame clones only and misses some. The sample holds 81,000 or so clones, 91% seen once. Per the germline V gene, CDR1 is SNHLY and CDR2 is FYNNEI. After removal of 6 bases from V and 2 bases from J, the junction contained 5 bases not matched to a gene. The length of the CDR3 is 15 residues. This specimen comes from a study of T cell changes during pregnancy in multiple sclerosis. The chain has TRBV2 and TRBJ2-7; 12 bases line up with TRBD2. The sample consisted of PBMCs, taken in the first trimester of pregnancy. The TCR was taken from a female donor in good health, serving as a control in a pregnancy study. Some clones in this sample may be carry-over from other donors' samples. The CDR3 loop is CASRQTSGGPYEQYF. The CDR3 bases are TGTGCCAGCAGGCAAACTAGCGGGGGGCCCTACGAGCAGTACTTC.